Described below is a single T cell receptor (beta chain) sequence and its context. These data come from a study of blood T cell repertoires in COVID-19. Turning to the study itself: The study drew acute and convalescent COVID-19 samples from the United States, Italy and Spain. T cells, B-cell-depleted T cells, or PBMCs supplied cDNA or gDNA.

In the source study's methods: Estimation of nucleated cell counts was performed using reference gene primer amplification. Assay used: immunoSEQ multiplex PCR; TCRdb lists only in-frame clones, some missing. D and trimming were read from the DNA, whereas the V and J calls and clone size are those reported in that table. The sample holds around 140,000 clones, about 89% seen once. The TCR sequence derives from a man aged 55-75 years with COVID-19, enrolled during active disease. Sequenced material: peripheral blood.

The CDR3 is CAISESRLTGSGYTF. The CDR3 bases are TGTGCCATCAGTGAGTCTAGGTTGACAGGGTCTGGCTACACCTTC. The J gene is TRBJ1-2, the V gene TRBV10-3, with 7 bases fitting TRBD1. The CDR3 covers 15 residues. Unmatched junction bases numbered 8, after V lost 0 bases and J lost 7 bases. Looked up from germline, CDR1 is ENHRY and CDR2 is SYGVKD.